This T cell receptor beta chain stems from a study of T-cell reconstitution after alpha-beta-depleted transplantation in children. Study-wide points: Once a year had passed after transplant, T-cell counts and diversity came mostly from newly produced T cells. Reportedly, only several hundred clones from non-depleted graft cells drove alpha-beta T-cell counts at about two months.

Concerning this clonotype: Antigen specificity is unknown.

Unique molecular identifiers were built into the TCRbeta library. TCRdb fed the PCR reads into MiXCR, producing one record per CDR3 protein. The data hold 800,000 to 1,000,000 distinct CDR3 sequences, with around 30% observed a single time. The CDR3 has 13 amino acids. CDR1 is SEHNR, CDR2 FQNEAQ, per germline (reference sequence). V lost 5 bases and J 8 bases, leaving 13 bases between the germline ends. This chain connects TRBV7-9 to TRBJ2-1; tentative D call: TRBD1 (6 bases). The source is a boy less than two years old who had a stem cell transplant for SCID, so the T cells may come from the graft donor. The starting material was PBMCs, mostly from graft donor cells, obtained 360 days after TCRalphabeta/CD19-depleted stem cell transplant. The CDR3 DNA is TGTGCCAGCAGCGACCATGGGGGCTATGAGCAGTTCTTC. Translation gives CASSDHGGYEQFF.